One and the same sample provided the 10 T cell receptor beta chains below, sequenced in a study of PD-1 blockade in mismatch repair-deficient tumors. The data were produced by immunoSEQ multiplex PCR, yet TCRdb's version contains in-frame clones alone and is incomplete. The sample includes approximately 100,000 clones, over 75% of them seen just once. Specimen: peripheral blood, collected roughly 35 weeks after starting pembrolizumab. These receptors originate from an adult with mismatch repair-deficient cancer.

CDR3 nucleotide sequence: TGTGCCAGCAGTACTAGCGGGAGTCCTGAGACCCAGTACTTC. Translated, it gives CASSTSGSPETQYF. This sequence joins TRBV5-6 and TRBJ2-5; 11 bases match TRBD2. Germline lookup yields CDR1 SGHDT and CDR2 YYEEEE. The CDR3 runs to 14 residues. The junction had 5 bases not matched to a gene; V was cut back by 5 bases and J by 5 bases. Full variable domain (outside the CDR3, taken from reference TRBV5-6 and TRBJ2-5): DAGVTQSPTHLIKTRGQQVTLRCSPKSGHDTVSWYQQALGQGPQFIFQYYEEEERQRGNFPDRFSGHQFPNYSSELNVNALLLGDSALYLCASSTSGSPETQYFGPGTRLLVL.

This sequence joins TRBV6-5 and TRBJ2-1, with unresolved D. Germline values: CDR1 MNHEY, CDR2 SVGAGI. The CDR3 extends over 11 amino acids. V was trimmed by 4 bases and J by 9 bases, leaving 7 bases between them. The CDR3: CASSSSGEQFF. The CDR3 DNA reads as TGTGCCAGCAGTTCGTCGGGTGAGCAGTTCTTC.

J is TRBJ1-3 and V is TRBV11-2, with a tentative D call TRBD1 (6 bases). Germline values: CDR1 SGHAT, CDR2 FQNNGV. Between the trimmed V and J ends, which lost 5 bases and 4 bases, there was a span of 15 bases. This CDR3 is 15 amino acids long. CDR3 in amino acids: CASSQDEGGGNTIYF. CDR3 DNA sequence: TGTGCCAGCAGCCAAGATGAGGGGGGAGGAAACACCATATATTTT.

The chain links TRBV11-3 to TRBJ2-7, with D possibly TRBD1 on 5 matching bases. V lost 1 base, J lost 5 bases, and 12 bases lay in between. The CDR3 spans 14 residues. The germline CDR1 and CDR2 sequences are SGHNT and YENEEA. CDR3 DNA sequence: TGTGCCAGCAGCTTAGGGGGCGATCTGAACGAGCAGTACTTC. Translating it yields CASSLGGDLNEQYF. Combining the CDR3 with reference TRBV11-3 and TRBJ2-7 gives the whole variable domain EAGVVQSPRYKIIEKKQPVAFWCNPISGHNTLYWYLQNLGQGPELLIRYENEEAVDDSQLPKDRFSAERLKGVDSTLKIQPAELGDSAVYLCASSLGGDLNEQYFGPGTRLTVT.

The chain uses TRBV11-2 and TRBJ1-1; a weak D match, TRBD1 (5 bases). V was clipped by 5 bases and J by 0 bases, with 13 bases between them. This CDR3 spans 15 amino acids. Germline V gene data show CDR1 as SGHAT and CDR2 as FQNNGV. CDR3 bases: TGTGCCAGCAGCGAAAGGCGCAGGGTGAACACTGAAGCTTTCTTT. Its protein is CASSERRRVNTEAFF.

The chain links TRBV9 to TRBJ1-1, with D perhaps matching TRBD1 (6 bases). CDR1 SGDLS and CDR2 YYNGEE come from the germline V gene. The CDR3 is 13 residues long. The ends were cut back, 3 bases at V and 4 bases at J, with 10 bases in the middle. This CDR3 is CASSETGVTEAFF. The DNA of the CDR3 is TGTGCCAGCAGCGAGACAGGAGTCACTGAAGCTTTCTTT.

This clone appeared once. The chain links TRBV9 to TRBJ2-3, with 11 bases identical to TRBD2. V lost 0 bases to trimming and J lost 3 bases; unmatched junction nucleotides: 3. The CDR3 consists of 16 residues. Germline assignment: CDR1 SGDLS and CDR2 YYNGEE. The CDR3 sequence: CASSVVASGRTDTQYF. As DNA, the CDR3 is TGTGCCAGCAGCGTAGTGGCTAGCGGGAGGACAGATACGCAGTATTTT.

This clone came up once. The genes are TRBV28 and TRBJ2-2; 7 bases agree with TRBD1. The germline V gene has CDR1 MDHEN and CDR2 SYDVKM. V lost 5 bases and J lost 1; bases outside the gene matches: 7. This CDR3 region has 16 residues. The CDR3 DNA sequence: TGTGCCAGCAGTGAACTTAGGACAGGGAACACCGGGGAGCTGTTTTTT. Amino acids: CASSELRTGNTGELFF.

CDR3 sequence (DNA): TGTGCCAGCTCACTACAAAACGATAACTATGGCTACACCTTC. Translating gives CASSLQNDNYGYTF. The chain employs TRBV18 and TRBJ1-2, with no clear D. The germline V gene encodes CDR1 KGHSH and CDR2 LQKENI. This CDR3 spans 14 amino acids. V was clipped by 4 bases and J by 1 base, with 10 bases between them.

The chain has TRBV7-2 and TRBJ1-2; a weak D match, TRBD1 (6 bases). Trimming cost V 5 bases and J 8 bases, with 15 bases left between them. CDR3 length equals 13 residues. Germline V lookup: CDR1 SGHTA, CDR2 FQGNSA. The CDR3: CASSEGGGVGYTF. Written as DNA, the CDR3 is TGTGCCAGCAGCGAAGGGGGGGGCGTAGGCTACACCTTC.